These T cell receptor beta chains were read from a single sample in a study of metastatic and nonmetastatic thyroid tumors. TCRdb reanalyzed the PCR reads with MiXCR. The data contain 35,000 to 45,000 clones, around an eighth of them singletons. The sequenced sample was blood. These receptors were taken from a male donor with papillary thyroid cancer or a benign thyroid nodule (not recorded which). Some clones in this sample may be carry-over from other donors' samples. CDR3s include the opening cysteine and the closing phenylalanine or tryptophan. The order of the fields is V gene, J gene, D gene, clone size, CDR3 DNA, CDR3 protein. D genes are given only for firm matches. Clone size is given for some rows only: seen once, a few or many times, or a class if the clone is expanded.

>TRBV18|TRBJ1-4|TRBD1|few
TGTGCCAGCTCACCACCCGGGACAGGGGGCGAAAAACTGTTTTTT
CASSPPGTGGEKLFF
>TRBV3-1|TRBJ2-1|NA|many
TGTGCCAGCAGCTTAACAGGGAGTGAGCAGTTCTTC
CASSLTGSEQFF
>TRBV11-2|TRBJ2-7|TRBD1|many
TGTGCCAGCAGCTTAGTTTCAGGACAGGGCGGGTACGAGCAGTACTTC
CASSLVSGQGGYEQYF
>TRBV27|TRBJ1-1|TRBD1|medium-sized
TGTGCCAGCAGTTTACCGGGACAGGGGAACACTGAAGCTTTCTTT
CASSLPGQGNTEAFF
>TRBV19|TRBJ2-2|NA|many
TGTGCCAGTAGTATAGGAAACACCGGGGAGCTGTTTTTT
CASSIGNTGELFF
>TRBV20-1|TRBJ2-3|TRBD2|many
TGCAGTGCTAGTCGGGCTAGCGGGAGGGCCCTCACAGATACGCAGTATTTT
CSASRASGRALTDTQYF
>TRBV12-3/TRBV12-4|TRBJ2-1|NA|NA
TGTGTCAGCCACAGGGAAAACTACAATGAGCAGTTCTTC
CVSHRENYNEQFF
>TRBV20-1|TRBJ1-1|NA|many
TGCAGTGCTAGAGCTACAGGTATGAACACTGAAGCTTTCTTT
CSARATGMNTEAFF
>TRBV27|TRBJ1-6|NA|medium-sized
TGTGCCAGCAGTACCCGGGACGGAAATTCACCCCTCCACTTT
CASSTRDGNSPLHF
>TRBV6-1|TRBJ2-7|NA|NA
TGTGCCAGCAGTGGGGGAACCGGGACATGGGGCGAGCAGTACTTC
CASSGGTGTWGEQYF
>TRBV10-3|TRBJ2-7|NA|NA
TGTGCCATCAGTGAGTCATTTGCGTCCTACGAGCAGTACTTC
CAISESFASYEQYF
>TRBV27|TRBJ1-1|TRBD1|many
TGTGCCGCGGGGTACAGAGGGGACAGCACTGAAGCTTTCTTT
CAAGYRGDSTEAFF
>TRBV6-1|TRBJ2-7|NA|NA
TGTGCCAGCAGCAGGGGCCTTCGGTCCTACGAGCAGTACTTC
CASSRGLRSYEQYF
>TRBV9|TRBJ2-7|NA|many
TGTGCCAGCAGCGTCGACAACCCCGACGAGCAGTACTTC
CASSVDNPDEQYF
>TRBV15|TRBJ1-4|NA|many
TGTGCCACCAGCAGAGTTGGGCAGGGGCGGACTTTT
CATSRVGQGRTF
>TRBV6-1|TRBJ1-2|NA|few
TGTGCCAGCATGCCTCCGCTACCCTACATCAACGGCTACACCTTC
CASMPPLPYINGYTF
>TRBV11-3|TRBJ2-3|NA|many
TGTGCCAGCAGCTTGGGATTCTCTAGCACAGATACGCAGTATTTT
CASSLGFSSTDTQYF
>TRBV7-9|TRBJ2-1|NA|NA
TGTGCCAGCAGCCAAGACTACGGGGCTGTTGGCAATGAGCAGTTCTTC
CASSQDYGAVGNEQFF
>TRBV6-1|TRBJ1-2|NA|few
TGTGCCAGCGTCGGAGGCGAGGACGGCGATAAGGGCTACACCTTC
CASVGGEDGDKGYTF
>TRBV12-5|TRBJ2-3|TRBD2|many
TGTGCTAGTGGTTTGGCCCTAGCGGGAGGGGGCACAGATACGCAGTATTTT
CASGLALAGGGTDTQYF
>TRBV19|TRBJ2-5|TRBD2|many
TGTGCCACAACAGCGGGAGGGCCTGTCCAGACCCAGTACTTC
CATTAGGPVQTQYF
>TRBV11-2|TRBJ2-3|NA|NA
TGTGCCAGCAGCCCACGTGTATCCACAGATACGCAGTATTTT
CASSPRVSTDTQYF
>TRBV6-1|TRBJ1-2|TRBD1|few
TGTGTCAGCAGCCCGACAGGGGTCCTCTCTAACTATGGCTACACCTTC
CVSSPTGVLSNYGYTF
>TRBV4-3|TRBJ2-7|NA|many
TGCGCCAGCAGCCAAGACATACAGGGTAGGGGCTACGAGCAGTACTTC
CASSQDIQGRGYEQYF
>TRBV20-1|TRBJ2-7|TRBD2|many
TGCAGTGCTTCCCGGACTAGCGGGATGTTCTCCTACGAGCAGTACTTC
CSASRTSGMFSYEQYF
>TRBV6-1|TRBJ2-7|TRBD2|medium-sized
TGTGCCAGCAGTGAACTGGCGGGAGCCTACGAGCAGTACTTC
CASSELAGAYEQYF
>TRBV10-3|TRBJ2-1|NA|many
TGTGCCATCACCGAGGACAGCTCCTACAATGAGCAGTTCTTC
CAITEDSSYNEQFF
>TRBV6-5|TRBJ2-3|NA|many
TGTGCCAGCACCCCCCAGGGGGGGGCTAAGGGTACAGATACGCAGTATTTT
CASTPQGGAKGTDTQYF
>TRBV29-1|TRBJ2-2|NA|few
TGCAGCGCCAAATCCGGACTGAGGGCCGCGAACACCGGGGAGCTGTTTTTT
CSAKSGLRAANTGELFF
>TRBV5-6|TRBJ2-3|NA|NA
TGTGCCAGCATCTTGGCCAGTCGGGGCCCCACAGATACACAGTATTTT
CASILASRGPTDTQYF
>TRBV24-1|TRBJ2-1|NA|many
TGTGCCACCAGCGGGTACAATGAGCAGTTCTTC
CATSGYNEQFF
>TRBV28|TRBJ1-1|NA|many
TGTGCCAGCCGGGCCCCTTACACTGAAGCTTTCTTT
CASRAPYTEAFF
>TRBV9|TRBJ2-1|TRBD2|many
TGTGCCATCCCGGGACTAGCGGGAGGCCCGTACAATGAGCAGTTCTTC
CAIPGLAGGPYNEQFF
>TRBV5-1|TRBJ2-2|TRBD2|NA
TGCGCCAGCAGGCTTCGATCGGGACTAGCGGGGGACACCGGGGAGCTGTTTTTT
CASRLRSGLAGDTGELFF
>TRBV12-3/TRBV12-4|TRBJ1-1|NA|NA
TGTGCCAGCAGCCCTTTTGGAGTCACTGAATCTTTCTTT
CASSPFGVTESFF
>TRBV19|TRBJ1-1|NA|NA
TGTGCCAGTAGAGCCCACAGGGTGGGTCCGGGGAACACTGAAGCTTTCTTT
CASRAHRVGPGNTEAFF
>TRBV18|TRBJ1-3|NA|NA
TGTGCCAGCTCACCACCGGAGCGCTCTGGAAACACCATATATTTT
CASSPPERSGNTIYF
>TRBV6-2/TRBV6-3|TRBJ2-6|NA|many
TGTGCCAGCAAACGGGGGGACAGCCAGTGGGCCAACGTCCTGACTTTC
CASKRGDSQWANVLTF
>TRBV6-1|TRBJ2-7|TRBD2|medium-sized
TGTGCCAGCAGTGAAGACCTAGCGGGAGCCTACGAGCAGTACTTC
CASSEDLAGAYEQYF
>TRBV20-1|TRBJ1-5|NA|NA
TGCAGTGCTCCGTCAGGGGCCGGCCTATATAGCAATCAGCCCCAGCATTTT
CSAPSGAGLYSNQPQHF
>TRBV6-1|TRBJ2-5|TRBD1|many
TGTGCCAGCACTTCCTCTACCGGACAGGCCCAAGAGACCCAGTACTTC
CASTSSTGQAQETQYF
>TRBV6-6|TRBJ1-2|NA|NA
TGTGCCAGCAGTTACTCGCCGGACGTTAGCTATGGCTACACCTTC
CASSYSPDVSYGYTF
>TRBV9|TRBJ2-1|NA|many
TGTGCCAGCAGCTCCGACTCATCCAATGAGCAGTTCTTC
CASSSDSSNEQFF
>TRBV24-1|TRBJ1-5|NA|many
TGTGCCACCAGTGATTCAGGGCGCCAGCCCCAGCATTTT
CATSDSGRQPQHF
>TRBV15|TRBJ2-3|NA|many
TGTGCCACCAGCAGAGGCGGGGAAGATACGCAGTATTTT
CATSRGGEDTQYF